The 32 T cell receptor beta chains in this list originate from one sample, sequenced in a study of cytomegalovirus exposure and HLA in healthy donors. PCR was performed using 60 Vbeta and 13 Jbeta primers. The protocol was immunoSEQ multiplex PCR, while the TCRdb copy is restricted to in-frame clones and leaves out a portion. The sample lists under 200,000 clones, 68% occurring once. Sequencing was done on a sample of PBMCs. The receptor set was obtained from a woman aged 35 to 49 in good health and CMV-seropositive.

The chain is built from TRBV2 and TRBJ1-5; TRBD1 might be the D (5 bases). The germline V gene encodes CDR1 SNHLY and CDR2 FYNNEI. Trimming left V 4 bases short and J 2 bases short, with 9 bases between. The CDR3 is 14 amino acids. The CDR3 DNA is TGTGCCAGCAGTGGAGGCAGGGGCAATCAGCCCCAGCATTTT. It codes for CASSGGRGNQPQHF.

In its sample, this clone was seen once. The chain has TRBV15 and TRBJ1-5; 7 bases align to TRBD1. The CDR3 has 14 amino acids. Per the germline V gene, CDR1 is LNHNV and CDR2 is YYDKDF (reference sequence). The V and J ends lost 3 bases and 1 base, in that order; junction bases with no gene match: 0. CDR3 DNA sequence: TGTGCCACCAGCAGGGACAGGAGCAATCAGCCCCAGCATTTT. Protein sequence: CATSRDRSNQPQHF.

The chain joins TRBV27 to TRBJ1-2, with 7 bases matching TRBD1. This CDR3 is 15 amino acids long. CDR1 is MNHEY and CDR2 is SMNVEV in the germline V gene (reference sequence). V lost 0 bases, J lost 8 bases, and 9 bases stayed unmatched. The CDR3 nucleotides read TGTGCCAGCAGTTTATCTTTGGAGGGGGCCAGGGGCTACACCTTC. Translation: CASSLSLEGARGYTF.

The CDR3 reads CASSKTGEANEKLFF. Here the CDR3 DNA reads TGTGCCAGCAGCAAGACAGGCGAGGCTAATGAAAAACTGTTTTTT. J is TRBJ1-4 and V is TRBV7-2; perhaps TRBD1 as D (6 bases). Trimming removed 5 bases from V and 3 bases from J, with 13 bases in between. The CDR3 consists of 15 residues. CDR1 SGHTA and CDR2 FQGNSA come from the germline V gene.

CDR3 nucleotide sequence: TGTGCCAGCTCATATACACAGGGGGCGCTGGGGGCCAACGTCCTGACTTTC. It translates to CASSYTQGALGANVLTF. V and J are TRBV18 and TRBJ2-6, with 9 bases identical to TRBD1. CDR1 KGHSH and CDR2 LQKENI come from the germline V gene. CDR3 length equals 17 residues. V lost 5 bases to trimming and J lost 4 bases; unmatched junction nucleotides: 9.

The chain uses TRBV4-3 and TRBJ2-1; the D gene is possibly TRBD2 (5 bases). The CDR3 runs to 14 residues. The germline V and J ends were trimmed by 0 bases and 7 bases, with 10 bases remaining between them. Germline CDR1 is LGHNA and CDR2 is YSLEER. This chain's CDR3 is CASSQDRGGNEQFF. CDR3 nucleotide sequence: TGCGCCAGCAGCCAAGATCGGGGTGGGAATGAGCAGTTCTTC.

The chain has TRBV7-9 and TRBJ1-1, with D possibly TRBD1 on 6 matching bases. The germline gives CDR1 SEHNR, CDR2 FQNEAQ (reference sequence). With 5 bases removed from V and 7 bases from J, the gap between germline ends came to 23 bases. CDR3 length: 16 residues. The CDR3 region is CASSLVWQQGYFEAFF. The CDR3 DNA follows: TGTGCCAGCAGCCTCGTCTGGCAACAGGGTTACTTTGAAGCTTTCTTT.

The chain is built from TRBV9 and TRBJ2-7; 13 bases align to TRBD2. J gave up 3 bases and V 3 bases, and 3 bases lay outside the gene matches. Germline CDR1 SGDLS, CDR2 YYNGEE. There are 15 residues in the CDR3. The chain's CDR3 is CASSAGTSGVYEQYF. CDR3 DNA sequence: TGTGCCAGCAGCGCCGGGACTAGCGGGGTCTACGAGCAGTACTTC.

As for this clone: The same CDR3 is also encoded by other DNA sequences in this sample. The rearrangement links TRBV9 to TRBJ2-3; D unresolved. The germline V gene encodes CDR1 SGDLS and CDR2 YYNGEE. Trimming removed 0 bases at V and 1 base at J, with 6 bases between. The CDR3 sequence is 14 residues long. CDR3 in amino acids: CASSVVSGTDTQYF. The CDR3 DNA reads TGTGCCAGCAGCGTAGTCTCAGGCACAGATACGCAGTATTTT.

DNA of the CDR3: TGTGCCAGCAGCGTAGGAGTGGGTAGCACCTACGAGCAGTACTTC. This translates into CASSVGVGSTYEQYF. The V and J genes are TRBV9 and TRBJ2-7; D is ambiguous. Deletions cut 0 bases from V and 2 bases from J, with 12 bases between. CDR1 is SGDLS, CDR2 YYNGEE, per germline. The CDR3 totals 15 residues.

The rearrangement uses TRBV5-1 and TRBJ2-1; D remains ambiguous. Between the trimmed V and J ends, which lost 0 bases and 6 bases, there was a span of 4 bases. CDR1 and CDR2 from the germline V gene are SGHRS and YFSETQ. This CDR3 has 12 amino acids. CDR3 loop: CASSLVLNEQFF. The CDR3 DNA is TGCGCCAGCAGCTTGGTTCTCAATGAGCAGTTCTTC.

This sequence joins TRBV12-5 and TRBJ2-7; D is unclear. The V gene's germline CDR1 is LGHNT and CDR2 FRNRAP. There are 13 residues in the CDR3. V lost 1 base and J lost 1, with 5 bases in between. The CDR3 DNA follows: TGTGCTAGTGGTTTGGGCAGGTCCTACGAGCAGTACTTC. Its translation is CASGLGRSYEQYF. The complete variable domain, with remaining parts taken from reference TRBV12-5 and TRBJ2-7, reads DARVTQTPRHKVTEMGQEVTMRCQPILGHNTVFWYRQTMMQGLELLAYFRNRAPLDDSGMPKDRFSAEMPDATLATLKIQPSEPRDSAVYFCASGLGRSYEQYFGPGTRLTVT.

CDR3 region: CASSQEWQALDTIYF. The CDR3 nucleotides are TGCGCCAGCAGCCAAGAATGGCAGGCGTTGGACACCATATATTTT. The V call is TRBV4-3, the J call TRBJ1-3; D not certain. V dropped 0 bases and J dropped 8 bases, with 14 bases sitting between them. The CDR3 sequence is 15 residues long. Germline values: CDR1 LGHNA, CDR2 YSLEER.

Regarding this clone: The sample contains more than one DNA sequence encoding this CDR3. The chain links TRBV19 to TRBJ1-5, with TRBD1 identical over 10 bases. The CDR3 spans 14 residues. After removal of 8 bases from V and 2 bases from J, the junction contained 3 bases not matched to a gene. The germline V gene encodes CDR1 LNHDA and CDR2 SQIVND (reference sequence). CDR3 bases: TGTGCCAGTTCCGGGACAGGGGGCAATCAGCCCCAGCATTTT. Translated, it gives CASSGTGGNQPQHF.

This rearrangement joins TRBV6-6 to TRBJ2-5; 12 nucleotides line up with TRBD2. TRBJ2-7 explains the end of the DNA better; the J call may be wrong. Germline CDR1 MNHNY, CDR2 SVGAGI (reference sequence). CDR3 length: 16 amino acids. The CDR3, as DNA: TGTGCCAGCAGCCGACTAGCGGGAGAAAGTCTCCACGAGCAGTACTTC. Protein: CASSRLAGESLHEQYF.

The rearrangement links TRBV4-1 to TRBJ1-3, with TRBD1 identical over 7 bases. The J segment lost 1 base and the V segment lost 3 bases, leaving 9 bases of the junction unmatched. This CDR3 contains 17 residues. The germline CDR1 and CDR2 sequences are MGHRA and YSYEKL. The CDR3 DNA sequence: TGCGCCAGCAGCCACCTCCATGCAGGGGGTTCTGGAAACACCATATATTTT. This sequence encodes CASSHLHAGGSGNTIYF.

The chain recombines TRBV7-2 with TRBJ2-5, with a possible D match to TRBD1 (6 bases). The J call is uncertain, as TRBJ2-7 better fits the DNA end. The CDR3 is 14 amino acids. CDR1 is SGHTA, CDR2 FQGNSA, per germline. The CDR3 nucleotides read TGTGCCAGCAGCACCATTGCAGGGGTCTACGAGCAGTACTTC. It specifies CASSTIAGVYEQYF.

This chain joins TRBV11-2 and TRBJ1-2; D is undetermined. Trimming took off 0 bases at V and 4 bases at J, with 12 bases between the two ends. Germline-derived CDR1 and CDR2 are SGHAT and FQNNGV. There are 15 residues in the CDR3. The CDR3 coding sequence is TGTGCCAGCAGCTTAGATGCTACAGTCTCCTATGGCTACACCTTC. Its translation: CASSLDATVSYGYTF.

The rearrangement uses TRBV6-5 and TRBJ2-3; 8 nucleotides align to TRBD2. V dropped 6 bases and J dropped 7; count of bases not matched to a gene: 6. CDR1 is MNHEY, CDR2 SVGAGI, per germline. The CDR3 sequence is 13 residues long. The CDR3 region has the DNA TGTGCCAGCAGAAACGGGGGGGCATATACGCAGTATTTT. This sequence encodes CASRNGGAYTQYF.

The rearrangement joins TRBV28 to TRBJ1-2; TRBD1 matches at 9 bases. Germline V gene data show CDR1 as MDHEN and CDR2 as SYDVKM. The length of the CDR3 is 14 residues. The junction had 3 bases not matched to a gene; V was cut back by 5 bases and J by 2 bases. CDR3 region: CASSPDRGNYGYTF. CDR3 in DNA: TGTGCCAGCAGTCCAGACAGGGGGAACTATGGCTACACCTTC.

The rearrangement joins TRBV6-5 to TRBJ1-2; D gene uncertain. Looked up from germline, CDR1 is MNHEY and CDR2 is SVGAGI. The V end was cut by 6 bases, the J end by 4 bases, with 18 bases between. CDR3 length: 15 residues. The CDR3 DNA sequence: TGTGCCAGCAGGTCTAACGCGGGAGAAGGCTATGGCTACACCTTC. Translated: CASRSNAGEGYGYTF.

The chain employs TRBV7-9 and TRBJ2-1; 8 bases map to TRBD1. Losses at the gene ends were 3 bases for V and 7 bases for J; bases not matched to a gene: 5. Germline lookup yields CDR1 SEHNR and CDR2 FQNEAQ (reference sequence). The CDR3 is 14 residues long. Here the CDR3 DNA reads TGTGCCAGCAGCTTCCAGGGGGCAATAAATGAGCAGTTCTTC. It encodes CASSFQGAINEQFF.

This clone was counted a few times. CDR3 residues: CASSQELAGASYSYEQYF. For the CDR3, the DNA is TGTGCCAGCAGCCAAGAACTAGCGGGGGCCTCCTACTCCTACGAGCAGTACTTC. The chain employs TRBV14 and TRBJ2-5; 11 bases are shared with TRBD2. Judging by the DNA end, TRBJ2-7 fits better; the J call may be wrong. Per germline, CDR1 SGHDN and CDR2 FVKESK. This CDR3 comprises 18 residues.

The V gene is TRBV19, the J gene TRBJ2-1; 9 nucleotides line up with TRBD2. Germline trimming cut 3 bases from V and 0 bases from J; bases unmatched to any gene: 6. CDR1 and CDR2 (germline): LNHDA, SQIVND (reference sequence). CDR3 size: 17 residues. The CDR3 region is CASSMRASGASYNEQFF. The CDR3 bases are TGTGCCAGTAGTATGAGGGCTAGCGGGGCCTCCTACAATGAGCAGTTCTTC.

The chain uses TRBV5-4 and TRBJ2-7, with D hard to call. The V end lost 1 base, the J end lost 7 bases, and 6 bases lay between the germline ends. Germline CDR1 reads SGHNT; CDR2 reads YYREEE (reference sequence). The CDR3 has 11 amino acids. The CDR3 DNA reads TGTGCCAGCAGCTTGCGCGAAGAGCAGTACTTC. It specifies CASSLREEQYF.

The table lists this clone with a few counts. The CDR3 coding sequence is TGTGCCAGCAGCTCGGGGGGGCCTCAAGATACGCAGTATTTT. Protein: CASSSGGPQDTQYF. The chain has TRBV7-2 and TRBJ2-3, with 8 bases lining up with TRBD2. The CDR3 has 14 amino acids. Germline V gene sequence: CDR1 SGHTA, CDR2 FQGNSA. Trimming at V came to 4 bases and at J to 5 bases, leaving 5 bases not matched to a gene.

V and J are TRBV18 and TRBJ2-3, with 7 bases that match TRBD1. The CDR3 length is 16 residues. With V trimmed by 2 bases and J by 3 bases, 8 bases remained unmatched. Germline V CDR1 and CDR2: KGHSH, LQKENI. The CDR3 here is CASSPSQGMLTDTQYF. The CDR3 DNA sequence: TGTGCCAGCTCACCATCACAGGGGATGTTGACAGATACGCAGTATTTT.

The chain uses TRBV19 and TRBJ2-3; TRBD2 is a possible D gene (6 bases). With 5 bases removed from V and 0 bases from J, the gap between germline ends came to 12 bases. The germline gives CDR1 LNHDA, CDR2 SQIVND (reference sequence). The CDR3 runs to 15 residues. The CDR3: CASSRAGPSTDTQYF. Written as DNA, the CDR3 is TGTGCCAGTAGTCGGGCGGGGCCTAGCACAGATACGCAGTATTTT.

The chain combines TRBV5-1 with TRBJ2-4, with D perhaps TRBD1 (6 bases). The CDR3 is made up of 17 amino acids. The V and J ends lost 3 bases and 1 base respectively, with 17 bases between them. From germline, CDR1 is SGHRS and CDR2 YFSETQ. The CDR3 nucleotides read TGCGCCAGCAGCTGGGACACGCAAAACAGGGCCAAAAACATTCAGTACTTC. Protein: CASSWDTQNRAKNIQYF.

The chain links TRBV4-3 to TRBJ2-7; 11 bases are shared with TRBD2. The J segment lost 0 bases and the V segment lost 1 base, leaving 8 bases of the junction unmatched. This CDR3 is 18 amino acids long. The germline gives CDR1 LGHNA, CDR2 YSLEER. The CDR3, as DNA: TGCGCCAGCAGCCAAGTACTAGCGGGAGTTCCGAGCTCCTACGAGCAGTACTTC. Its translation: CASSQVLAGVPSSYEQYF.

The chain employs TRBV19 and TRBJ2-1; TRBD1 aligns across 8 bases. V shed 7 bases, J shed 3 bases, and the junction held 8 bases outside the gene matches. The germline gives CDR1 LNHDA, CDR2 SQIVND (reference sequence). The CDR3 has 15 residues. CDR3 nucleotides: TGTGCCAGTACCAGCACAGGGGGTGACTACAATGAGCAGTTCTTC. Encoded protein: CASTSTGGDYNEQFF.

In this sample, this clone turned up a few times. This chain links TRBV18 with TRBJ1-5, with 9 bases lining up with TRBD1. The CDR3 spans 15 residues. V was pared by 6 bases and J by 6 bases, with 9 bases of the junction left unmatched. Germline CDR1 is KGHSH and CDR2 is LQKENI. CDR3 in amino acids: CASSPTGGLGQPQHF. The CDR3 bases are TGTGCCAGCTCTCCGACAGGGGGATTGGGTCAGCCCCAGCATTTT.